Included here is one T cell receptor beta chain sequence, with context. What this receptor recognizes is not known. Base qualities were left out, and no much larger clone turns up one base away. This sample was taken from a study of Ad26.COV2.S vaccination and SARS-CoV-2 variants (dated by TCRdb to the early 2020s). With regard to the full study: Vaccine-arm donors came from COV1001, a multicentre, randomized, double-blind, placebo-controlled phase I-IIa trial of Ad26.COV2.S in healthy adults. Trial participants were randomized into five groups of five: low-dose or high-dose Ad26.COV2.S given once or twice, or placebo on both occasions. A total of 32 samples were included in the TCR-sequenced set, comprising around 19 Ad26.COV2.S vaccine recipients, 5 placebo recipients and 8 SARS-CoV-2 convalescent individuals. Investigators remained blinded to trial group allocation during experiments and outcome assessment. Ad26.COV2.S was administered intramuscularly at a dose of 5x10^10 or 1x10^11 viral particles, either as one shot or as two shots given 56 days apart. TCRbeta repertoire sequencing served as the tool for gauging how specific and how broad the SARS-CoV-2-reactive T cell receptors were following Ad26.COV2.S vaccination. What the authors observed across the whole study: Substantial breadth of spike-specific CD8+ and CD4+ T cell responses was reported after vaccination. The study was not powered to compare responses between vaccine doses or regimens. Compared with placebo recipients, Ad26.COV2.S recipients showed higher spike-specific TCR breadth (P = 0.0014). Non-spike TCR breadth was comparable between vaccine and placebo recipients, consistent with the vaccine containing only spike. The authors noted that total T cell responses may have been underestimated by the TCR breadth and depth analyses.

The immunoSEQ Assay was the method used to sequence TCRbeta CDR3 regions. After extraction, genomic DNA underwent amplification by bias-controlled multiplex PCR, followed by high-throughput sequencing. Per the source publication's procedure: To quantify the absolute abundance of each unique TCRbeta CDR3 region, sequences were collapsed and filtered. Usable DNA was measured by amplifying reference genes present in all nucleated cells, and TCRbeta template counts were normalized to that usable DNA to estimate T cell fraction. Repertoire TCRs were annotated as SARS-CoV-2-specific by exact matching of V gene, CDR3 amino acid sequence and J gene to a known reactive TCR set. The reference SARS-CoV-2 TCR set was obtained from MIRA and was filtered for enrichment in COVID-19-positive ImmuneCODE repertoires, whereby public or cross-reactive TCRs were removed. Using the MIRA antigens, annotated TCRs were further analysed by specific ORF or by position within an ORF. Depth was the summed frequency of annotated unique rearrangements, while breadth was defined as annotated unique rearrangements over total unique productive rearrangements. Group comparisons of TCR breadth used two-sided Wilcoxon rank-sum tests. As stored in TCRdb, this immuneACCESS dataset retains in-frame rearrangements with V and J assigned. A fraction of the clones does not appear; measured against another copy, unresolved V genes explain less than half of the discrepancy, and the remainder lacks a known reason. The V and J calls and clone size were taken over from that table, and D and trimming were inferred from the DNA. The sample table lists 380,000 or so clones, about 85% of them with a count of one. The ten largest account for approximately 5.9% of the sample.

Explained via the paper, the treatment or condition label denotes: 19 received Ad26.COV2.S at low or high dose, single or two shots; about five received placebo; per-sample allocation not given. For vaccine and placebo recipients, repertoires were sequenced using samples collected on day 63 after the first injection. In Cohort 1b, about 27 adults aged 18-55 years were enrolled at a single site in Boston, USA, between 29 July and 7 August 2020. Ad26.COV2.S was a replication-incompetent adenovirus type 26 vector expressing a prefusion-stabilized SARS-CoV-2 spike protein from the original Wuhan strain. Sequences SGHTA (CDR1) and FQGNSA (CDR2) are obtained from the germline V gene. Cut back by 6 bases and 6 bases, the V and J ends lie 20 bases apart. There are 15 amino acids in the CDR3, from cysteine to phenylalanine inclusive. Only the CDR3 region is kept as DNA, spanning 45 bases read in frame from base 1.

The chain couples TRBV7-2 to TRBJ1-2, and possibly TRBD1, on 5 matching bases. The sample in question was peripheral blood, obtained in a trial of Ad26.COV2.S vaccine versus placebo. The clonotype originates from a person between 18 and 65 years old who received the Ad26.COV2.S COVID-19 vaccine or a placebo. The CDR3 reads as follows: CASSPLGGLGDGYTF. Read as DNA, the sequence is TGTGCCAGCAGTCCCCTGGGGGGGTTGGGAGATGGCTACACCTTC.